One sample yielded the 5 T cell receptor beta chains listed below, sequenced in a study of T-cell memory formation after mild COVID-19. TCRdb called the 5' RACE reads again in MiXCR, with one record for every CDR3 protein. Of 580,000 or so distinct CDR3 sequences detected, roughly a sixth appear once; the ten largest clones hold roughly 7.7%. Sequencing was performed on PBMCs or a T cell subset sorted from them (not recorded which). The receptors stem from an adult woman who had mild COVID-19 (a few samples of this study predate the infection). Cell type and time point are not known.

This chain uses TRBV7-8 with TRBJ2-1, with 9 bases matching TRBD2. J gave up 3 bases and V 10 bases, and 10 bases lay outside the gene matches. There are 15 residues in the CDR3. Looked up from germline, CDR1 is SGHVS and CDR2 is FQNEAQ. The CDR3 region is CATVTGTSSYNEQFF. CDR3 sequence (DNA): TGTGCCACCGTAACCGGGACTAGCAGCTACAATGAGCAGTTCTTC.

This rearrangement joins TRBV24-1 to TRBJ1-5, with TRBD1 as a possible D gene (6 bases). Germline CDR1 KGHDR, CDR2 SFDVKD. This CDR3 has 14 residues. Trimming removed 5 bases from V and 2 bases from J, with 9 bases in between. The CDR3 region is CATSGGGGNQPQHF. CDR3 bases: TGTGCCACCAGTGGCGGGGGCGGCAATCAGCCCCAGCATTTT.

The sample holds a few counts of this clonotype. The V call is TRBV12-3 or TRBV12-4, the J call TRBJ1-4, with a possible D match to TRBD1 (5 bases). This CDR3 region has 13 residues. Trimming took off 5 bases at V and 5 bases at J, with 9 bases between the two ends. The CDR3 here is CASSTWDNEKLFF. DNA of the CDR3: TGTGCCAGCAGTACGTGGGACAATGAAAAACTGTTTTTT.

This clonotype was picked up a small number of times. The genes are TRBV12-3 or TRBV12-4 and TRBJ1-3; no reliable D call. Trimming stripped 2 bases from V and 2 bases from J, with 7 bases between. This CDR3 has 14 residues. Here the CDR3 DNA reads TGTGCCAGCAGTTTATGGGGAACTGGAAACACCATATATTTT. This codes for CASSLWGTGNTIYF.

V and J are TRBV11-1 and TRBJ2-2; D tentatively reads TRBD1 or TRBD2 (5 bases each). Germline V gives CDR1 SGHAT, CDR2 FQDESV (reference sequence). V lost 5 bases and J lost 2, with 12 bases in between. The CDR3 runs 15 residues. The CDR3 loop is CASSPWDGNTGELFF. In DNA form, the CDR3 reads TGTGCCAGCAGCCCCTGGGACGGCAACACCGGGGAGCTGTTTTTT.